A selection of T cell receptor beta chains follows, all from one sample in a study of blood T cells in healthy people across ages. MiXCR was run by TCRdb on the 5' RACE reads, yielding one entry per CDR3 protein. The data contain more than 650,000 distinct CDR3 sequences, approximately 21% of them singletons. Sequencing input: blood. The receptor set was obtained from a man in his 70s in good health. CDR3s include the opening cysteine and the closing phenylalanine or tryptophan. The D gene is left open where the match is weak. Clone sizes are given selectively: once, few, many, or a class where the clone is expanded.

j_gene: TRBJ2-6; v_gene: TRBV12-3/TRBV12-4; d_gene: NA; abundance: NA; CDR3aa: CASSLRVGGANVLTF; CDR3nt: TGTGCCAGCAGTCTTAGGGTTGGTGGGGCCAACGTCCTGACTTTC
j_gene: TRBJ2-4; v_gene: TRBV18; d_gene: NA; abundance: NA; CDR3aa: CASSPLPSTKNIQYF; CDR3nt: TGTGCCAGCTCACCACTTCCATCTACCAAAAACATTCAGTACTTC
j_gene: TRBJ2-5; v_gene: TRBV7-8; d_gene: NA; abundance: NA; CDR3aa: CASSLLWGAPQETQYF; CDR3nt: TGTGCCAGCAGCTTATTGTGGGGGGCCCCCCAAGAGACCCAGTACTTC
j_gene: TRBJ2-1; v_gene: TRBV7-2; d_gene: NA; abundance: NA; CDR3aa: CASSLFLLLAGTYNEQFF; CDR3nt: TGTGCCAGCAGCTTATTTCTACTATTGGCAGGGACCTACAATGAGCAGTTCTTC
j_gene: TRBJ2-5; v_gene: TRBV15; d_gene: TRBD1; abundance: few; CDR3aa: CATSNDRDETQYF; CDR3nt: TGTGCCACCAGCAACGACAGGGATGAGACCCAGTACTTC
j_gene: TRBJ2-7; v_gene: TRBV10-2; d_gene: NA; abundance: NA; CDR3aa: CASSDSGTYYEQYF; CDR3nt: TGCGCCAGCAGTGATTCCGGGACATACTACGAGCAGTACTTC
j_gene: TRBJ2-1; v_gene: TRBV29-1; d_gene: NA; abundance: few; CDR3aa: CSVRANSNNEQFF; CDR3nt: TGCAGCGTCAGGGCCAACTCAAACAATGAGCAGTTCTTC
j_gene: TRBJ1-5; v_gene: TRBV5-1; d_gene: TRBD1; abundance: NA; CDR3aa: CASSPGQGPFSNQPQHF; CDR3nt: TGCGCCAGCAGCCCCGGACAGGGACCCTTTTCAAATCAGCCCCAGCATTTT
j_gene: TRBJ1-6; v_gene: TRBV27; d_gene: NA; abundance: few; CDR3aa: CASSPGQGYGSYNSPLHF; CDR3nt: TGTGCCAGCAGTCCGGGTCAAGGATATGGCTCCTATAATTCACCCCTCCACTTT
j_gene: TRBJ2-3; v_gene: TRBV7-2; d_gene: NA; abundance: few; CDR3aa: CASTLTGGAYTDTQYF; CDR3nt: TGTGCCAGCACCCTAACCGGAGGGGCTTACACAGATACGCAGTATTTT
j_gene: TRBJ2-5; v_gene: TRBV29-1; d_gene: NA; abundance: few; CDR3aa: CSPLYGETQYF; CDR3nt: TGCAGCCCTTTGTATGGGGAGACCCAGTACTTC
j_gene: TRBJ1-1; v_gene: TRBV18; d_gene: TRBD1; abundance: few; CDR3aa: CASSPEVGGEEAFF; CDR3nt: TGTGCCAGCTCACCAGAGGTAGGGGGCGAGGAAGCTTTCTTT
j_gene: TRBJ2-5; v_gene: TRBV5-5; d_gene: NA; abundance: few; CDR3aa: CASSWGFSTETQYF; CDR3nt: TGTGCCAGCAGCTGGGGGTTTTCCACGGAGACCCAGTACTTC
j_gene: TRBJ1-4; v_gene: TRBV5-1; d_gene: NA; abundance: few; CDR3aa: CATKGPENEKLFF; CDR3nt: TGCGCCACCAAAGGACCAGAGAATGAAAAACTGTTTTTT
j_gene: TRBJ2-5; v_gene: TRBV5-5; d_gene: NA; abundance: few; CDR3aa: CASSLDRDQETQYF; CDR3nt: TGTGCCAGCAGCCTAGACAGAGACCAAGAGACCCAGTACTTC
j_gene: TRBJ1-1; v_gene: TRBV6-5; d_gene: NA; abundance: NA; CDR3aa: CASSLQSVNTEAFF; CDR3nt: TGTGCCAGCAGTCTTCAAAGTGTGAACACTGAAGCTTTCTTT
j_gene: TRBJ2-2; v_gene: TRBV2; d_gene: TRBD2; abundance: many; CDR3aa: CASISGGTGELFF; CDR3nt: TGTGCCAGCATCTCGGGGGGAACCGGGGAGCTGTTTTTT
j_gene: TRBJ1-4; v_gene: TRBV30; d_gene: TRBD1; abundance: few; CDR3aa: CAWSVFLSPTGGEKLFF; CDR3nt: TGTGCCTGGAGTGTATTTCTTTCTCCGACAGGGGGTGAAAAACTGTTTTTT
j_gene: TRBJ1-4; v_gene: TRBV29-1; d_gene: NA; abundance: NA; CDR3aa: CSVVSDATNEKLFF; CDR3nt: TGCAGCGTTGTCTCAGACGCAACTAATGAAAAACTGTTTTTT
j_gene: TRBJ2-2; v_gene: TRBV5-6; d_gene: NA; abundance: few; CDR3aa: CASSLVDMPNTGELFF; CDR3nt: TGTGCCAGCAGCTTGGTGGACATGCCGAACACCGGGGAGCTGTTTTTT
j_gene: TRBJ1-2; v_gene: TRBV5-1; d_gene: NA; abundance: NA; CDR3aa: CASSSTQPSYGYTF; CDR3nt: TGCGCCAGCAGCTCAACCCAACCCTCCTATGGCTACACCTTC
j_gene: TRBJ2-1; v_gene: TRBV12-5; d_gene: NA; abundance: few; CDR3aa: CASALTGGSLYNEQFF; CDR3nt: TGTGCTAGCGCTTTGACCGGGGGCAGTCTTTACAATGAGCAGTTCTTC
j_gene: TRBJ1-2; v_gene: TRBV9; d_gene: NA; abundance: few; CDR3aa: CASSEIQGSGYTF; CDR3nt: TGTGCCAGCAGCGAGATACAGGGAAGCGGCTACACCTTC
j_gene: TRBJ2-1; v_gene: TRBV19; d_gene: NA; abundance: few; CDR3aa: CASSRGVNGNEQFF; CDR3nt: TGTGCCAGTAGTAGGGGAGTCAATGGCAATGAGCAGTTCTTC
j_gene: TRBJ2-3; v_gene: TRBV11-2; d_gene: TRBD2; abundance: few; CDR3aa: CASSLVGTIHF; CDR3nt: TGTGCCAGCAGCTTAGTGGGGACTATCCATTTT
j_gene: TRBJ2-1; v_gene: TRBV6-6; d_gene: TRBD1; abundance: NA; CDR3aa: CASSPGTGLPGFF; CDR3nt: TGTGCCAGCAGTCCCGGGACAGGCCTTCCGGGGTTCTTC
j_gene: TRBJ2-5; v_gene: TRBV2; d_gene: TRBD2; abundance: NA; CDR3aa: CANRGGWGPQETQYF; CDR3nt: TGTGCCAACCGGGGGGGGTGGGGGCCTCAAGAGACCCAGTACTTC
j_gene: TRBJ2-5; v_gene: TRBV15; d_gene: NA; abundance: few; CDR3aa: CATSRTKGLQETQYF; CDR3nt: TGTGCCACCAGCAGAACCAAGGGCCTCCAAGAGACCCAGTACTTC
j_gene: TRBJ2-3; v_gene: TRBV2; d_gene: NA; abundance: many; CDR3aa: CACLLTGGRGTDTQYF; CDR3nt: TGTGCCTGCCTTCTAACGGGGGGCCGAGGCACAGATACGCAGTATTTT
j_gene: TRBJ2-5; v_gene: TRBV12-3/TRBV12-4; d_gene: TRBD2; abundance: NA; CDR3aa: CASSSHPGGRETQYF; CDR3nt: TGTGCCAGCAGTTCCCATCCGGGAGGCCGTGAGACCCAGTACTTC
j_gene: TRBJ2-3; v_gene: TRBV24-1; d_gene: NA; abundance: few; CDR3aa: CATSELPGSDTQYF; CDR3nt: TGTGCCACCAGTGAACTACCAGGGTCAGATACGCAGTATTTT
j_gene: TRBJ2-1; v_gene: TRBV29-1; d_gene: TRBD2; abundance: NA; CDR3aa: CSVARLASSYNEQFF; CDR3nt: TGCAGCGTTGCTAGACTAGCGTCCTCCTACAATGAGCAGTTCTTC
j_gene: TRBJ1-1; v_gene: TRBV12-3/TRBV12-4; d_gene: TRBD1; abundance: NA; CDR3aa: CASSLGQGARYTEAFF; CDR3nt: TGTGCCAGCAGCCTAGGACAGGGGGCGAGGTACACTGAAGCTTTCTTT
j_gene: TRBJ2-7; v_gene: TRBV3-1; d_gene: NA; abundance: many; CDR3aa: CASSLDYEQYF; CDR3nt: TGCGCCAGCAGCTTGGACTACGAGCAGTACTTC
j_gene: TRBJ2-7; v_gene: TRBV15; d_gene: NA; abundance: NA; CDR3aa: CATSRDLSSYEQYF; CDR3nt: TGTGCCACCAGCAGAGATTTGAGCTCCTACGAGCAGTACTTC
j_gene: TRBJ2-7; v_gene: TRBV2; d_gene: NA; abundance: NA; CDR3aa: CASKEAGVREQYF; CDR3nt: TGTGCCAGCAAGGAGGCAGGGGTCCGCGAGCAGTACTTC
j_gene: TRBJ2-1; v_gene: TRBV6-5; d_gene: TRBD2; abundance: NA; CDR3aa: CASSSEGLVYNEQFF; CDR3nt: TGTGCCAGCAGTTCGGAGGGACTAGTCTACAATGAGCAGTTCTTC
j_gene: TRBJ2-5; v_gene: TRBV6-1; d_gene: NA; abundance: NA; CDR3aa: CASSEPGFETQYF; CDR3nt: TGTGCCAGCAGTGAACCAGGGTTTGAGACCCAGTACTTC
j_gene: TRBJ2-2; v_gene: TRBV11-3; d_gene: NA; abundance: few; CDR3aa: CASSLVAVDTGELFF; CDR3nt: TGTGCCAGCAGCTTAGTGGCAGTAGACACCGGGGAGCTGTTTTTT
j_gene: TRBJ1-1; v_gene: TRBV14; d_gene: NA; abundance: NA; CDR3aa: CASSQDLGLEAFF; CDR3nt: TGTGCCAGCAGCCAAGATCTGGGGTTAGAAGCTTTCTTT
j_gene: TRBJ2-3; v_gene: TRBV11-2; d_gene: TRBD2; abundance: NA; CDR3aa: CASSLRTSGALSTDTQYF; CDR3nt: TGTGCCAGCAGCTTAAGGACTAGCGGTGCTCTAAGCACAGATACGCAGTATTTT
j_gene: TRBJ2-3; v_gene: TRBV2; d_gene: TRBD2; abundance: NA; CDR3aa: CASSEFLADTDTQYF; CDR3nt: TGTGCCAGCAGTGAATTCCTAGCGGACACAGATACGCAGTATTTT
j_gene: TRBJ1-1; v_gene: TRBV18; d_gene: TRBD1; abundance: NA; CDR3aa: CASSKTGERTEAFF; CDR3nt: TGTGCCAGCTCAAAGACAGGGGAAAGGACTGAAGCTTTCTTT
j_gene: TRBJ2-2; v_gene: TRBV9; d_gene: TRBD2; abundance: NA; CDR3aa: CASSVGTSGNTGELFF; CDR3nt: TGTGCCAGCAGCGTGGGCACTAGCGGGAACACCGGGGAGCTGTTTTTT
j_gene: TRBJ2-5; v_gene: TRBV3-1; d_gene: TRBD2; abundance: NA; CDR3aa: CASSQGLAGDEVTQYF; CDR3nt: TGTGCCAGCAGCCAAGGACTAGCGGGAGATGAAGTGACCCAGTACTTC
j_gene: TRBJ2-3; v_gene: TRBV7-2; d_gene: TRBD2; abundance: few; CDR3aa: CASSLVGSGGDTQYF; CDR3nt: TGTGCCAGCAGCTTAGTGGGTAGCGGGGGGGATACGCAGTATTTT
j_gene: TRBJ2-5; v_gene: TRBV24-1; d_gene: TRBD1; abundance: once; CDR3aa: CATSGGQIQETQHF; CDR3nt: TGTGCCACCAGTGGGGGACAGATTCAAGAGACCCAGCACTTC
j_gene: TRBJ2-1; v_gene: TRBV3-1; d_gene: TRBD1; abundance: few; CDR3aa: CASRDLQGQGYNEQFF; CDR3nt: TGTGCCAGCAGGGACTTACAGGGGCAGGGATACAATGAGCAGTTCTTC